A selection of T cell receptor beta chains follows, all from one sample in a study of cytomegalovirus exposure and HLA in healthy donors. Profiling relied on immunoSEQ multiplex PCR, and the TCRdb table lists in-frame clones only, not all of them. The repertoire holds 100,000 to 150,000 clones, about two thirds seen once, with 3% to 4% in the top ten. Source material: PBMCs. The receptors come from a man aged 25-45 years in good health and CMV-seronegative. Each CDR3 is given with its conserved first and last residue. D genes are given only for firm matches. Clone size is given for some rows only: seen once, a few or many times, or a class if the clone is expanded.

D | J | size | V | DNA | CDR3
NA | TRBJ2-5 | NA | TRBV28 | TGTGCCAGCAGTTCTGGGCAGGAAGTCTTCCAAGAGACCCAGTACTTC | CASSSGQEVFQETQYF
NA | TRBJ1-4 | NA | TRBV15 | TGTGCCACCAGCATTCCTCGGTCCCATAATGAAAAACTGTTTTTT | CATSIPRSHNEKLFF
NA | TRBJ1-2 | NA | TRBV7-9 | TGTGCCAGCAGCCCCCCGGACTATGGCTACACCTTC | CASSPPDYGYTF
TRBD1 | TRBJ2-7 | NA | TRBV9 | TGTGCCAGCAGCGTAAGTACAGGGGGCGGCGAGCAGTACTTC | CASSVSTGGGEQYF
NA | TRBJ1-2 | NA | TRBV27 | TGTGCCAGCAGTAAGGGGACACTCCGGGGCTATGGCTACACCTTC | CASSKGTLRGYGYTF
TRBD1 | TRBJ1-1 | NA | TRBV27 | TGTGCCAGCAGTTTTATTCAGGGGGCGGCGGACACTGAAGCTTTCTTT | CASSFIQGAADTEAFF
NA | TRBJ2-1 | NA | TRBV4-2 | TGTGCCAGCAGCCAACACATGACACAGGCCTACAATGAGCAGTTCTTC | CASSQHMTQAYNEQFF
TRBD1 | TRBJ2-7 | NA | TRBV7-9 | TGTTCCAGCAGCTTACCGACGACAGGGGGCTCCTACGAGCAGTACTTC | CSSSLPTTGGSYEQYF
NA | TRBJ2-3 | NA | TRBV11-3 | TGTGCCAGCAGCGCGGACTTTCCCACAGATACGCAGTATTTT | CASSADFPTDTQYF
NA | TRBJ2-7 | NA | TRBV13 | TGTGCCAGCAGCTTAGCCCCAGGGAACGAGCAGTACTTC | CASSLAPGNEQYF
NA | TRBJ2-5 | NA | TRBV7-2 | TGTGCCAGCAGCTTATATGTAACTCCCCAAGAGACCCAGTACTTC | CASSLYVTPQETQYF
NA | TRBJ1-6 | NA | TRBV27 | TGTGCCAGCAGTTCCCAGGGGCAGTCGGTTGATTCACCCCTCCACTTT | CASSSQGQSVDSPLHF
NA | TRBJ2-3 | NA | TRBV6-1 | TGTGCCAGCAAGGACGCTAGCGCGGGTAATACGCAGTATTTT | CASKDASAGNTQYF
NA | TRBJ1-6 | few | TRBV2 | TGTGCCAGCAGTCCCCAAGGACAGATAAATTCACCCCTCCACTTT | CASSPQGQINSPLHF
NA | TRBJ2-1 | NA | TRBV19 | TGTGCCAGTAGTCCGACCGGGGGTAACTACAATGAGCAGTTCTTC | CASSPTGGNYNEQFF
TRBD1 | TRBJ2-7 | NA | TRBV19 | TGTGCCAGTAGTCCGGGACAGACCTACGAGCAGTACTTC | CASSPGQTYEQYF
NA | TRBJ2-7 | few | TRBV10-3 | TGTGCCATCAGTGAGGTATGGGGGGACTCCTACGAGCAGTACTTC | CAISEVWGDSYEQYF
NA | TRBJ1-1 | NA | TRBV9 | TGTGCCAGCAGCTGGAGTGAGGAGAACACTGAAGCTTTCTTT | CASSWSEENTEAFF
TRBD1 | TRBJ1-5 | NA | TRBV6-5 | TGTGCCAGCAGAACCTCAGGGGGATCGGGCGTGCCCCAGCATTTT | CASRTSGGSGVPQHF
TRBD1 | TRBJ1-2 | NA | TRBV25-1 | TGTGCCAGCAGTGAACAGGGGGCAATAAGTGACTATGGCTACACCTTC | CASSEQGAISDYGYTF
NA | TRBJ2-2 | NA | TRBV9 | TGTGCTAGCAGCGGTGGAGTGACCGGGGAGCTGTTTTTT | CASSGGVTGELFF
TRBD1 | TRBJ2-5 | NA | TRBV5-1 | TGCGCCAGCAGCCCCATACCAACAGGGGGCCAAGAGACCCAGTACTTC | CASSPIPTGGQETQYF
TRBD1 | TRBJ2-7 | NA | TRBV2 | TGTGCCAGCAGGGCGCGTTCAGGGACAGGGAGCCACGAGCAGTACTTC | CASRARSGTGSHEQYF
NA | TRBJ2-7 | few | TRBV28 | TGTGCCAGCAGTTTTCCAGCCTACGAGCAGTACTTC | CASSFPAYEQYF
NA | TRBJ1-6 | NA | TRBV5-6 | TGTGCCAGCAGCTTGGGGCCAGGTTCCAATTCACCCCTCCACTTT | CASSLGPGSNSPLHF
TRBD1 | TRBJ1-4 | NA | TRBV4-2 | TGTGCCAGCAGCCAAGAAACAGGGGTTGCAAGTGAAAAACTGTTTTTT | CASSQETGVASEKLFF
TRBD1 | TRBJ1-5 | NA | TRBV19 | TGTGCCAGTAGTATCGGGACAGGTAATCAGCCCCAGCATTTT | CASSIGTGNQPQHF
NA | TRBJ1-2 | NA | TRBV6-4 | TGTGCCAGCAGTGGGGGACTTAGCTTTTGCTACACCTTC | CASSGGLSFCYTF
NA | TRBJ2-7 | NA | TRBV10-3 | TGTGCCATCAGTGAGTGGCAGGGGGACCGGGGGGAGCAGTACTTC | CAISEWQGDRGEQYF
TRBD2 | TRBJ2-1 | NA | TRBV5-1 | TGCGCCAGCAGCCCCGCGGGGGGCGCCTACAATGAGCAGTTCTTC | CASSPAGGAYNEQFF
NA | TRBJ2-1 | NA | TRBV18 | TGTGCCAGCTCACCACCGTCGCGTGGCGAGGGCGAGCAGTTCTTC | CASSPPSRGEGEQFF
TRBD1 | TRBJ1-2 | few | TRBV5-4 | TGTGCCAGCAGCTTACAGGGGGGTTTGAACTATGGCTACACCTTC | CASSLQGGLNYGYTF
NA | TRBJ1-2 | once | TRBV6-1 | TGTGCCAGCAGTGAATCGTTCGGTAACTATGGCTACACCTTC | CASSESFGNYGYTF
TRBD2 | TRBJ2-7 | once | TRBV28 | TGTGCCAACAGTTTAAGACTAGCGGGGGTGAGCTCCTACGAGCAGTACTTC | CANSLRLAGVSSYEQYF
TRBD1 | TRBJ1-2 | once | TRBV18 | TGTGCCAGCTCACCCGCAAAGGGGGCCGGTGGCTACACCTTC | CASSPAKGAGGYTF
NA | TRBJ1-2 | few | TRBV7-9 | TGTGCCAGCAGCTTAGGTTACAGGGCTTACGGCTACACCTTC | CASSLGYRAYGYTF
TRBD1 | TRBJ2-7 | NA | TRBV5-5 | TGTGCCAGCAGCAACACCGGGACAGGAGACTACGAGCAGTACTTC | CASSNTGTGDYEQYF
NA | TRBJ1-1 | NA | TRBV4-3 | TGCGCCAGCAGCCCCCAGGTGGGAGCCTTGAACACTGAAGCTTTCTTT | CASSPQVGALNTEAFF
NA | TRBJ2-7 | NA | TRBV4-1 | TGCGCCAGCAGCCATGAACCTACTCCACCTTCCGAGCAGTACTTC | CASSHEPTPPSEQYF
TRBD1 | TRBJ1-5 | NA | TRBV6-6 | TGTGCCAGCAGTAGGACGGACAGGGGATCTCAGCCCCAGCATTTT | CASSRTDRGSQPQHF
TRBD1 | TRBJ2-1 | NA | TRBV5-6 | TGTGCCAGCAGCTACCGGGACAGAGGATTACATGAGCAGTTCTTC | CASSYRDRGLHEQFF
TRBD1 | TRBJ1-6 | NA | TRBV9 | TGTGCCAGCAGCGTACTACAGGGGAATGGATCACCCCTCCACTTT | CASSVLQGNGSPLHF
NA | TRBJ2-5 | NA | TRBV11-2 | TGTGCCAGCAGCCGTCATACAAAAGAAGTAGAGACCCAGTACTTC | CASSRHTKEVETQYF
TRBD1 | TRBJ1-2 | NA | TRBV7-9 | TGTTCCAGCAGCTTTGTACTCGGACAGGGGAGCTATGGCTACACCTTC | CSSSFVLGQGSYGYTF
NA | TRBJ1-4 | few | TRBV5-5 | TGTGCCAGCAGCTTTGACTGGGATGAAAAACTGTTTTTT | CASSFDWDEKLFF
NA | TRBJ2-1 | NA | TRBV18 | TGTGCCAGCTCACCGGGAGTCACTATAGGGAATGAGCAGTTCTTC | CASSPGVTIGNEQFF
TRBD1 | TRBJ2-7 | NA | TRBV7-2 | TGTGCCAGCAGCTTCCTAGGACAGGAAAAGTACTTC | CASSFLGQEKYF
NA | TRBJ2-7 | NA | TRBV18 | TGTGCCAGCTCACCACAGTTTTCCAGGTCCTTCTCCGAGCAGTACTTC | CASSPQFSRSFSEQYF
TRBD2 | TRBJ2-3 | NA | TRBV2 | TGTGCCAGCAGCCGAACGGGGGGGCCTGATACGCAGTATTTT | CASSRTGGPDTQYF
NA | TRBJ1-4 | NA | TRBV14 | TGTGCCAGCAGCCACCACAGGGAGTATGGTGCTAATGAAAAACTGTTTTTT | CASSHHREYGANEKLFF
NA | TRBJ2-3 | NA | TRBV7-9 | TGTGCCAGCAGCCCGACTAGCACAGATACGCAGTATTTT | CASSPTSTDTQYF
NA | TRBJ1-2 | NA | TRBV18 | TGTGCCAGCTCCCCAACGGACAGCGACTATGGCTACACCTTC | CASSPTDSDYGYTF
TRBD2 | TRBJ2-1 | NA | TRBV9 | TGTGCCAGCAGCTCCACGGGACTAGCAACGTACAATGAGCAGTTCTTC | CASSSTGLATYNEQFF